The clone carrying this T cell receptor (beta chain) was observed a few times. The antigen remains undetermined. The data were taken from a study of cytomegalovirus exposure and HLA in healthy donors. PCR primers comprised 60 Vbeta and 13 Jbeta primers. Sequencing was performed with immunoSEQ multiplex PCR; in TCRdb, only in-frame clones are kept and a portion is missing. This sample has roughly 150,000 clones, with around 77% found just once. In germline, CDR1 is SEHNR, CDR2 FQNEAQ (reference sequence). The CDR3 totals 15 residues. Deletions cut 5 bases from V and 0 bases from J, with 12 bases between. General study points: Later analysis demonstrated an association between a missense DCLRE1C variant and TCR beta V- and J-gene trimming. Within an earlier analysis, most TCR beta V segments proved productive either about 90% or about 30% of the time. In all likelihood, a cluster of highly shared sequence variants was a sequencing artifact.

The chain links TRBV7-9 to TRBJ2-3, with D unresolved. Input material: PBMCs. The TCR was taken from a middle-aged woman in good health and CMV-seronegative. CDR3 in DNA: TGTGCCAGCAGCCACCCCTACGCAAGCACAGATACGCAGTATTTT. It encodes CASSHPYASTDTQYF.